The 21 T cell receptor beta chains below come from one sample, sequenced in a study of somatic mutations in cytotoxic T cells in rheumatoid arthritis. Generated by immunoSEQ multiplex PCR, the TCRdb table keeps only in-frame clones and is missing some. The sample carries tens of thousands of clones, about four fifths recorded once. The sample consisted of CD8+ T cells sorted from blood. The receptors come from a man between 35 and 55 years old in good health.

The chain couples TRBV29-1 to TRBJ1-1; 7 bases map to TRBD1. This CDR3 has 14 residues. V dropped 1 base and J dropped 6; count of bases not matched to a gene: 8. The germline V gene encodes CDR1 SQVTM and CDR2 ANQGSEA. CDR3 loop: CSVEAGGVWAEAFF. The CDR3 DNA sequence: TGCAGCGTTGAAGCAGGGGGGGTCTGGGCTGAAGCTTTCTTT.

V is TRBV19 and J is TRBJ2-2; 9 bases match TRBD2. Germline CDR1 reads LNHDA; CDR2 reads SQIVND (reference sequence). The CDR3 has 16 amino acids. Unmatched junction bases numbered 5, after V lost 5 bases and J lost 1 base. CDR3 protein: CASSLELAGNTGELFF. The CDR3 DNA reads as TGTGCCAGTAGTCTCGAACTAGCGGGGAACACCGGGGAGCTGTTTTTT.

The chain has TRBV9 and TRBJ2-3, with D perhaps TRBD1 or TRBD2 (5 bases each). The germline gives CDR1 SGDLS, CDR2 YYNGEE. The CDR3 contains 12 residues. The V and J ends lost 3 bases and 14 bases respectively, with 16 bases between them. This CDR3 is CASSAGARAVYF. The CDR3 DNA follows: TGTGCCAGCAGCGCCGGGGCCAGGGCGGTGTATTTT.

The genes are TRBV7-9 and TRBJ1-4, with D maybe TRBD1 (5 bases). The V end lost 5 bases, the J end lost 4 bases, and 11 bases lay between the germline ends. The CDR3 has 14 amino acids. The germline gives CDR1 SEHNR, CDR2 FQNEAQ (reference sequence). DNA of the CDR3: TGTGCCAGCAGCGCGGGGGGGGGTAATGAAAAACTGTTTTTT. Translated, it gives CASSAGGGNEKLFF.

This chain joins TRBV2 and TRBJ2-7; 7 bases match TRBD1. The V segment lost 5 bases and the J segment 3 bases; nucleotides outside the gene matches: 4. Looked up from germline, CDR1 is SNHLY and CDR2 is FYNNEI. The CDR3 is made up of 13 amino acids. The CDR3 DNA reads TGTGCCAGCAGTTTGACAGGGAACTACGAGCAGTACTTC. Amino acids: CASSLTGNYEQYF.

The V call is TRBV5-4, the J call TRBJ2-3; D is undetermined. Trimming pared 1 base from V and 4 bases from J, leaving 10 bases between. From germline, CDR1 is SGHNT and CDR2 YYREEE (reference sequence). The CDR3 has 14 residues. This chain's CDR3 is CASSLIIVPDTQYF. CDR3 bases: TGTGCCAGCAGCTTGATCATAGTCCCAGATACGCAGTATTTT.

The V call is TRBV10-3, the J call TRBJ2-1; D remains ambiguous. Trimming cost V 4 bases and J 5 bases, with 6 bases left between them. The germline V gene has CDR1 ENHRY and CDR2 SYGVKD. The CDR3 runs 12 residues. For the CDR3, the DNA is TGTGCCATCAGTGCTGGAAACAATGAGCAGTTCTTC. Translated, it gives CAISAGNNEQFF.

J is TRBJ2-5 and V is TRBV5-1; D remains unclear. V was cut by 4 bases and J by 9 bases, with 7 bases left in between. Germline V gives CDR1 SGHRS, CDR2 YFSETQ. The CDR3 has 10 amino acids. The CDR3 loop reads CASSAGSQYF. The CDR3 DNA is TGCGCCAGCAGCGCCGGGTCCCAGTACTTC. Combining the CDR3 with reference TRBV5-1 and TRBJ2-5 gives the whole variable domain KAGVTQTPRYLIKTRGQQVTLSCSPISGHRSVSWYQQTPGQGLQFLFEYFSETQRNKGNFPGRFSGRQFSNSRSEMNVSTLELGDSALYLCASSAGSQYFGPGTRLLVL.

The chain links TRBV6-4 to TRBJ2-1, with 11 bases matching TRBD2. Germline CDR1 MRHNA, CDR2 SNTAGT. V shed 6 bases, J shed 2 bases, and the junction held 3 bases outside the gene matches. The CDR3 sequence is 15 residues long. This CDR3 reads CASSSLAGAYNEQFF. The DNA of the CDR3 is TGTGCCAGCAGCTCACTAGCGGGAGCCTACAATGAGCAGTTCTTC.

This clone showed up just once. This sequence joins TRBV2 and TRBJ2-1, with TRBD1 matching 9 bases. Trimming removed 2 bases from V and 8 bases from J; junction bases left unmatched: 7. The CDR3 loop spans 15 amino acids. CDR1 and CDR2 (germline): SNHLY, FYNNEI. This CDR3 reads CASSERDRVIDEQFF. CDR3 DNA sequence: TGTGCCAGCAGTGAAAGGGACAGGGTCATCGATGAGCAGTTCTTC.

J is TRBJ2-7 and V is TRBV9; 8 bases align to TRBD1. Germline assignment: CDR1 SGDLS and CDR2 YYNGEE. Trimming cost V 2 bases and J 2 bases; bases outside gene matches: 3. This CDR3 comprises 14 residues. CDR3 sequence (DNA): TGTGCCAGCAGCGTGGAGGGACAGGCCTACGAGCAGTACTTC. It is translated as CASSVEGQAYEQYF.

This chain links TRBV6-5 with TRBJ1-4, with unresolved D. This CDR3 contains 14 residues. Germline loops: CDR1 MNHEY, CDR2 SVGAGI. V lost 4 bases, J lost 7 bases, and 13 bases lay in between. The CDR3 is CASSFKQSGEKLFF. CDR3 bases: TGTGCCAGCAGTTTTAAACAGTCCGGTGAAAAACTGTTTTTT.

J is TRBJ1-3 and V is TRBV12-5, with D hard to call. Between the trimmed V and J ends, which lost 0 bases and 0 bases, there was a span of 15 bases. The CDR3 totals 18 residues. Per germline, CDR1 LGHNT and CDR2 FRNRAP. CDR3: CASGLVLEGRSSGNTIYF. In DNA form, the CDR3 reads TGTGCTAGTGGTTTGGTACTTGAAGGCAGGAGCTCTGGAAACACCATATATTTT.

The V call is TRBV13, the J call TRBJ1-3; 9 nucleotides agree with TRBD1. The CDR3 spans 15 residues. Germline V gene data show CDR1 as PRHDT and CDR2 as FYEKMQ (reference sequence). V gave up 3 bases and J gave up 4 bases; unmatched junction bases: 4. Here the CDR3 reads CASSFPGTGGNTIYF. CDR3 nucleotides: TGTGCCAGCAGCTTCCCCGGGACAGGGGGAAACACCATATATTTT.

The chain recombines TRBV27 with TRBJ2-1, with D uncertain. Germline assignment: CDR1 MNHEY and CDR2 SMNVEV (reference sequence). This CDR3 spans 13 amino acids. V was cut by 7 bases and J by 4 bases, with 11 bases left in between. The chain's CDR3 is CASKPLLYNEQFF. The DNA of the CDR3 is TGTGCCAGCAAACCCTTACTTTACAATGAGCAGTTCTTC.

V gene TRBV29-1 combines with J gene TRBJ1-1, with TRBD1 as a possible D gene (5 bases). Germline V gene lookup returns CDR1 SQVTM and CDR2 ANQGSEA. The CDR3 loop spans 10 amino acids. Deletions cut 7 bases from V and 5 bases from J, with 8 bases between. CDR3 loop: CSAQGTEAFF. The CDR3 DNA is TGCAGCGCCCAGGGTACTGAAGCTTTCTTT.

V is TRBV27 and J is TRBJ1-4; a possible D gene is TRBD1 (5 bases). Germline assignment: CDR1 MNHEY and CDR2 SMNVEV (reference sequence). V lost 7 bases, J lost 7 bases, and 13 bases lay in between. There are 13 residues in the CDR3. The CDR3 coding sequence is TGTGCCAGCACCCCCCGGGGGGGTGAAAAACTGTTTTTT. It codes for CASTPRGGEKLFF.

This clone appeared once. The chain combines TRBV7-9 with TRBJ1-1; D remains ambiguous. V lost 5 bases to trimming and J lost 0 bases, with 10 bases between them. The germline V gene has CDR1 SEHNR and CDR2 FQNEAQ (reference sequence). The CDR3 is made up of 14 amino acids. CDR3 sequence: CASSPRLMNTEAFF. CDR3 sequence (DNA): TGTGCCAGCAGCCCACGCCTGATGAACACTGAAGCTTTCTTT.

In this sample, this clone turned up a few times. The gene calls are TRBV7-6 and TRBJ2-7; D gene ambiguous. The V gene's germline CDR1 is SGHVS and CDR2 FNYEAQ. Trimming shortened V by 1 base and J by 4 bases, and 8 bases separated the two germline ends. CDR3 length: 13 amino acids. The CDR3 bases are TGTGCCAGCAGCTTAGAGCTCGGATACGAGCAGTACTTC. Residues: CASSLELGYEQYF.

The chain joins TRBV19 to TRBJ1-5; 9 bases map to TRBD1. With 5 bases clipped from V and 5 bases from J, the junction kept 4 bases outside the gene matches. The CDR3 has 14 amino acids. The germline V gene encodes CDR1 LNHDA and CDR2 SQIVND (reference sequence). For the CDR3, the DNA is TGTGCCAGTAGTGTATGGACAGGGGATCAGCCCCAGCATTTT. This translates into CASSVWTGDQPQHF.

J is TRBJ2-3 and V is TRBV4-1; 12 bases line up with TRBD2. The CDR3 is 16 amino acids. The junction had 3 bases not matched to a gene; V was cut back by 1 base and J by 4 bases. Germline V lookup: CDR1 MGHRA, CDR2 YSYEKL. CDR3 DNA: TGCGCCAGCAGCCAAGTTGGGACTAGCGGGCCAGATACGCAGTATTTT. Translation gives CASSQVGTSGPDTQYF.